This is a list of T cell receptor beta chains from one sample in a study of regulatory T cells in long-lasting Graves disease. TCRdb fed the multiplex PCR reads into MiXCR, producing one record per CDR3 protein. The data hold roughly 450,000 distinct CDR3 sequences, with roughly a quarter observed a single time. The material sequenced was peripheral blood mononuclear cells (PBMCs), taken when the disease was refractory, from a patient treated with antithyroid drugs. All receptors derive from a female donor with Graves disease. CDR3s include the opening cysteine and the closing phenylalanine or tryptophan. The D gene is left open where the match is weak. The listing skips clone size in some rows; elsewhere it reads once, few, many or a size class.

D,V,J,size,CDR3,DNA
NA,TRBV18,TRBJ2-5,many,CASSLQLGEETQYF,TGTGCCAGCTCACTACAACTCGGCGAAGAGACCCAGTACTTC
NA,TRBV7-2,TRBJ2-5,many,CASSLVTGETQYF,TGTGCCAGCAGCTTAGTTACTGGGGAGACCCAGTACTTC
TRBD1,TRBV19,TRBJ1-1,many,CASSIGTGTEAFF,TGTGCCAGTAGTATAGGGACAGGGACTGAAGCTTTCTTT
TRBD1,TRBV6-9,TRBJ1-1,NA,CASSYTGTGETEAFF,TGTGCCAGCAGTTACACCGGGACAGGGGAGACTGAAGCTTTCTTT
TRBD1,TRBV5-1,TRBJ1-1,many,CASSLEPGQQAFF,TGCGCCAGCAGCCTCGAACCGGGACAGCAAGCTTTCTTT
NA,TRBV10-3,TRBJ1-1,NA,CAISDSGRPNTEAFF,TGTGCCATCAGTGATTCGGGCAGACCGAACACTGAAGCTTTCTTT
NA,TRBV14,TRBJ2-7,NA,CASSRPAGTRERYEQYF,TGTGCCAGCAGCCGTCCGGCCGGTACTCGGGAGCGGTACGAGCAGTACTTC
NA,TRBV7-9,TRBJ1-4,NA,CASSPSRPVQTNEKLFF,TGTGCCAGCAGCCCATCCCGGCCGGTTCAGACTAATGAAAAACTGTTTTTT
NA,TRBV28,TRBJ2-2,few,CASRRGAAGELFF,TGTGCCAGCAGACGTGGGGCGGCCGGGGAGCTGTTTTTT
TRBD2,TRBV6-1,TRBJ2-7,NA,CASSPRGLAVISYEQYF,TGTGCCAGCAGTCCCCGGGGCCTAGCGGTTATCTCCTACGAGCAGTACTTC
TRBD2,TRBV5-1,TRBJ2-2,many,CASRATSGYTGELFF,TGCGCCAGCAGGGCCACTAGCGGATACACCGGGGAGCTGTTTTTT